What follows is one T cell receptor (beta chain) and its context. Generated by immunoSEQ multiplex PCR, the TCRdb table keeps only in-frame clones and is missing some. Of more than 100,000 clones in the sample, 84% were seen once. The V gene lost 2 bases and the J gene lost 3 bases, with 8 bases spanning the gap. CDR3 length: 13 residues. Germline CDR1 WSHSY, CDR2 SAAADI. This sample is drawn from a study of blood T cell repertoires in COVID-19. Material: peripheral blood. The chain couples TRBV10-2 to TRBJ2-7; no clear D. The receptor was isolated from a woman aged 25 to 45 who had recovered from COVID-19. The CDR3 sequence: CASSEDSSYEQYF. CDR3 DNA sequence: TGCGCCAGCAGTGAGGATTCGAGCTACGAGCAGTACTTC.